This T cell receptor beta chain is from a study of T cells expressing NK-cell markers. Study overall: In sorted CD3+CD56+NKG2C+, CD3+CD56+NKG2C- and CD3+CD56-NKG2C+ T cells, TCR beta repertoires were obtained.

5'RACE template switching with UMIs produced the TCR beta cDNA. TCRdb derives one entry per CDR3 protein from the 5' RACE reads, leaving out DNA. The record lists about 400,000 distinct CDR3 sequences, of which the ten most abundant hold roughly 10%. Findings and limits, study-wide: A handful of donors showed these clonotypes also leading the CD3+CD56-NKG2C+ fraction. Dominant NKG2C+ clonotypes were found to form about 1.0-8% of CD8+ T cells in five to seven donors.

This CDR3 has 15 residues. In germline, CDR1 is MNHEY, CDR2 SMNVEV (reference sequence). Concerning this clonotype itself: Antigen unknown.

This clonotype was sampled from a woman between 50 and 59 years old in good health. The chain recombines TRBV27 with TRBJ1-5; as DNA is missing, the TRBD1 call by TCRdb cannot be tested. The sequencing input was blood T cells: a sorted CD56 or NKG2C T cell subset, CD4+ or CD8+ T cells, or bulk PBMC T cells (not recorded which). The CDR3 spells CASVNPWRGDQPQHF.